The TCR beta chain described here comes from a study of cytomegalovirus exposure and HLA in healthy donors. General study results and limits: The study designated over 150 TCR beta chains cytomegalovirus-associated.

The CDR3 consists of 14 residues. The germline gives CDR1 MNHEY, CDR2 SVGAGI. To note about this clone: The antigen remains undetermined.

Both 60 Vbeta primers and 13 Jbeta primers went into the PCR. Profiling relied on immunoSEQ multiplex PCR, and the TCRdb table lists in-frame clones only, not all of them. The repertoire holds 120,000 to 150,000 clones, with about 82% as singletons. The V gene is TRBV6-5, the J gene TRBJ2-5; 7 positions match TRBD1. The J call may be faulty, since TRBJ2-7 better matches the DNA end. The material sequenced was PBMCs. This TCR was sampled from a woman in her 40s in good health and CMV-seropositive. The CDR3 is CASSHRDSFYEQYF. CDR3 coding DNA: TGTGCCAGCAGTCACCGGGACAGCTTCTACGAGCAGTACTTC.